The table lists the clone carrying this TCR beta chain with a count of one. What it binds is not known. The CDR3 totals 14 residues. Trimming removed 6 bases from V and 5 bases from J, with 13 bases in between. Germline lookup yields CDR1 MNHNS and CDR2 SASEGT. The sample is drawn from a study of cytotoxic CD8 clonotypes in ibrutinib-treated CLL. Overall study context: Response sampling came at median 12 months of treatment, ranging roughly 6 to 36 months. The study, taken as a whole, reports: Clonality rose at ibrutinib response and fell back toward baseline at progression. There were few public clonotypes, and on treatment they contracted or stayed stable.

TCRdb keeps only in-frame clones here, not all; method: immunoSEQ multiplex PCR. The sample shows 26,000 or so clones, 55% to 65% of them seen only once. Sequencing used PBMCs, obtained before ibrutinib treatment. The sequence was obtained from a human donor with chronic lymphocytic leukemia. The chain carries TRBV6-1 and TRBJ2-2; D not certain. Written as DNA, the CDR3 is TGTGCCAGCAGCCTGGGTCTCTTTACCGGGGAGCTGTTTTTT. Protein sequence: CASSLGLFTGELFF.